A selection of T cell receptor beta chains follows, all from one sample in a study of long-term antiretroviral therapy in people with HIV. Only in-frame clones appear in the TCRdb table, and some are missing; sequencing was by immunoSEQ multiplex PCR. Here the sample spans about 14,000 clones, over 65% being singletons. The source material was unsorted PBMCs, sampled 1.3 years before starting antiretroviral therapy. The receptors were gathered from a man aged 35 to 55 with HIV. Both conserved end residues are part of each CDR3. The D gene is left open where the match is weak. Clone size appears in some rows only: once, few, many, or a class for an expanded clone.

TRBV9	TRBD2	TRBJ2-7	medium-sized	TGTGCCAGCAGCCCGCTAGCGGGGGGTTACGAGCAGTACTTC	CASSPLAGGYEQYF
TRBV5-4	.	TRBJ2-3	.	TGTGCCAGCAGCCAGGGACCCGGAACCACAGATACGCAGTATTTT	CASSQGPGTTDTQYF
TRBV7-2	.	TRBJ1-5	.	TGTGCCAGCGCAGGGAGACTGGGTCAGCCCCAGCATTTT	CASAGRLGQPQHF
TRBV29-1	TRBD1	TRBJ1-2	few	TGCAGCGTTGAAGATCCGGACAGGGCTGATGGCTACACCTTC	CSVEDPDRADGYTF
TRBV11-2	.	TRBJ1-2	.	TGTGCCAGCAGCTTAGCAGAGACGGATTTGGATGGCTACACCTTC	CASSLAETDLDGYTF
TRBV12-5	.	TRBJ2-7	.	TGTGCTAGTGGTCGCGGGGCCTACGAGCAGTACTTC	CASGRGAYEQYF
TRBV18	.	TRBJ1-1	.	TGTGCCAGCTCAGCCTCAGGGGTCGGAAACACTGAAGCTTTCTTT	CASSASGVGNTEAFF
TRBV7-2	TRBD1	TRBJ1-2	few	TGTGCCAGCAGCTTAGGGACAGGGGGCAAAGGCTACACCTTC	CASSLGTGGKGYTF
TRBV9	TRBD1	TRBJ1-2	.	TGTGCCAGCAGCCCAGTTCAGGGGGCTAACTATGGCTACACCTTC	CASSPVQGANYGYTF
TRBV7-9	.	TRBJ1-1	.	TGTGCCAGCAGCTTAGTTGGTATGGAAGCTTTCTTT	CASSLVGMEAFF
TRBV5-4	.	TRBJ1-1	.	TGTGCCAGCAGTCCTCGTGGGGGGCTGAACACTGAAGCTTTCTTT	CASSPRGGLNTEAFF
TRBV19	TRBD1	TRBJ1-2	.	TGTGCCAGTAGTATGGGGCGACAGGGGTATGGCTACACCTTC	CASSMGRQGYGYTF
TRBV13	.	TRBJ1-1	.	TGTGCCAGCAGCCACATGAGGACTGAAGCTTTCTTT	CASSHMRTEAFF
TRBV7-6	.	TRBJ2-3	.	TGTGCCAGCAGCACAGACGGGAGCACAGATACGCAGTATTTT	CASSTDGSTDTQYF
TRBV6-5	.	TRBJ1-3	once	TGTGCCAGCAGCCGAACCGGGACCCAAAGAAACACCATATATTTT	CASSRTGTQRNTIYF
TRBV5-1	TRBD2	TRBJ2-3	.	TGCGCCAGCAGCTTGGTGGCGGGGGGGCCCAGAGATACGCAGTATTTT	CASSLVAGGPRDTQYF
TRBV28	.	TRBJ1-5	.	TGTGCCAGCACCTCGCGGGCCGGGCAGCCCCAGCATTTT	CASTSRAGQPQHF
TRBV6-5	TRBD1	TRBJ1-1	.	TGTGCCAGCAGTTCAGGGGGCACTACTGAAGCTTTCTTT	CASSSGGTTEAFF
TRBV5-1	TRBD1	TRBJ1-4	.	TGCGCCAGCAGCTCCAGGGGGCAGGACGAAAAACTGTTTTTT	CASSSRGQDEKLFF
TRBV30	.	TRBJ2-1	.	TGTGCCTGGACGCCGATGGAGCGTCTCTACAATGAGCAGTTCTTC	CAWTPMERLYNEQFF
TRBV5-6	.	TRBJ1-1	.	TGTGCCAGCCGCGAGGACAGCACCATGAACACTGAAGCTTTCTTT	CASREDSTMNTEAFF
TRBV18	.	TRBJ2-7	.	TGTGCCAGCTCACCGCGACAGGCGACTTCCTACGAGCAGTACTTC	CASSPRQATSYEQYF